This TCR beta chain was retrieved from a study of beta chain features in type 1 diabetes (dated 2018 in TCRdb). Notes on the research overall: No differences in mean age, gender distribution, total cell number or subset yield were found between patients and healthy donors. A total of around 100 million sorted cells were examined across all samples, and RNA yield correlated strongly with the number of cells per subset. The study compared TCRB repertoires of sorted circulating CD4+ T cell subsets between recently diagnosed type 1 diabetes patients and matched healthy donors. Regulatory and stem cell-like memory subsets were obtained from only 8 patients and about eight healthy donors, while naive and central memory subsets were obtained from all 30 or so donors. Overall study outcomes, separate from this receptor: Shorter templates might have been favored by PCR, but patient and control samples were amplified and corrected together, so both groups would have been affected equally by any skew. Because small numbers of individuals were included in the HLA sub-analyses, any influence of HLA type on TCRB rearrangement was left unresolved. Because cDNA was sequenced instead of genomic DNA, activated cells with high expression could be over-represented, although the groups did not differ in activation or CD3 levels. The naive, central memory and regulatory TCRB repertoires appeared to resemble one another more closely among patients than among healthy donors. Patients with type 1 diabetes made fewer insertions and deleted more nucleotides at VDJ recombination sites, implying thymic rearrangement abnormalities. Type 1 diabetes patients showed a moderate but significant shortening of TCRB CDR3 length in all four CD4+ subsets.

Concerning this clone: The clone's antigen remains unknown. No qualities accompany the bases; no much larger clone lies one base away.

The entire isolated RNA was reverse transcribed using the High Capacity cDNA Reverse Transcription Kit, and thus expressed TCRB transcripts were sequenced. Deep immunoSEQ sequencing was applied to naive, central memory and regulatory T cell samples, giving an average of about 3.57 million total reads per sample. Sorted cells were lysed in RLT buffer and RNA was extracted with DNase-treated RNeasy Micro or Mini kits, depending on cell number. Each cell subset was processed separately to prevent cross-contamination, with patient and healthy donor samples processed together. Using the immunoSEQ multiplex PCR, TCRB sequences were amplified from cDNA into 87-bp fragments spanning the CDR3 region. Sequencing of the amplicons was performed on the Illumina HiSeq platform. Concerning the study's data processing: Synthetic template baselines were used to correct PCR bias computationally, reads within Hamming distance 2 were collapsed together, and singletons that could not be merged were discarded. Reads were aligned against IMGT so that V, D and J genes, CDR3 length and insertions or deletions at six rearrangement sites could be assigned. Clonotype counts were normalized to sorted cell number within each subset before computing true diversity and Gini coefficients with the tcR R package. The overlap coefficient, calculated on TCRB nucleotide sequences, was used to measure repertoire sharing. Out-of-frame TCRB sequences from naive cells were analyzed as a proxy for the pre-selection repertoire. TCRdb's version of the immuneACCESS table is confined to in-frame rearrangements and falls short of the full clone set. An unresolved V gene accounts for under half of the shortfall where checked; the remainder is of unknown origin. Clone size and the V and J calls come from that table; the DNA yielded D and trimming. The sample data list fewer than 900,000 clones, and roughly a sixth of these were observed just once. Of the sample, 0.023% falls within the top ten clones.

Each donor gave one peripheral blood draw, around 0.12 L on average, collected into heparinised tubes. A BD FACSAria II was used to sort naive, central memory, regulatory and stem cell-like memory CD4+ T cells with a panel that included CD45RO, CCR7, CD25, CD127, CD95 and CD27. Purity was above 95% for every sorted population. PBMCs were isolated immediately by Lymphoprep density gradient centrifugation and stained directly without culture. So that batch effects would be minimized, each experiment stained and sorted samples in pairs, pairing one healthy donor with one patient. For CDR1 and CDR2, the germline V gene lists MGHRA and YSYEKL. The CDR3, from cysteine to phenylalanine, totals 16 residues. The read is trimmed to its CDR3 DNA, 48 bases read in frame from base 1. V is pruned by 4 bases and J by 7 bases, leaving 12 bases of the junction without a gene match.

The sample taken for sequencing was naive CD4+ T cells from blood. The sample's cell subset or site label, decoded: true naive CD4+ T cells. Recombination linked TRBV4-1 to TRBJ2-3, and 9 junction bases match TRBD1. The source is a woman between 18 and 29 years old in good health. The CDR3 sequence is CASSPSPGTGRNTQYF. The nucleotide sequence reads TGCGCCAGCAGCCCGTCCCCCGGGACAGGGAGGAATACGCAGTATTTT.